The rows below give T cell receptor beta chains drawn from one sample of a study of CD8 T cells in ankylosing spondylitis. TCRdb called the 5' RACE reads again in MiXCR, with one record for every CDR3 protein. The data contain tens of thousands of distinct CDR3 sequences, around 8.5% of them singletons. Sequencing was done on a sample of blood, either unsorted or a sorted T cell fraction (not recorded which). The receptors shown here come from a male donor with ankylosing spondylitis. Both conserved end residues are part of each CDR3. The D gene is left open where the match is weak. Rows give clone size only sometimes, using once, few, many, or a class for an expanded clone.

D gene: .; J gene: TRBJ1-1; clone size: many; V gene: TRBV10-3; CDR3 DNA: TGTGCCATCAGACCGAGGAAGGGGGGGAGAGTGGCTGAAGCTTTCTTT; CDR3 protein: CAIRPRKGGRVAEAFF
D gene: .; J gene: TRBJ1-5; clone size: .; V gene: TRBV28; CDR3 DNA: TGTGCCAGCAGTTTTGGGAAGATACAGTATAGCAATCAGCCCCAGCATTTT; CDR3 protein: CASSFGKIQYSNQPQHF
D gene: TRBD1; J gene: TRBJ2-1; clone size: many; V gene: TRBV10-3; CDR3 DNA: TGTGCCATCAGTGACCGCCGGGACAGGTACAATGAGCAGTTCTTC; CDR3 protein: CAISDRRDRYNEQFF
D gene: .; J gene: TRBJ2-7; clone size: few; V gene: TRBV10-2; CDR3 DNA: TGCGCCAGCAGTGCGGCGGACCCCTCTGCCTACGAGCAGTACTTC; CDR3 protein: CASSAADPSAYEQYF
D gene: TRBD2; J gene: TRBJ2-1; clone size: many; V gene: TRBV20-1; CDR3 DNA: TGCAGTGCTATAATTTCCCCTCCTAGCGGGATCAGGGGATCCTACAATGAGCAGTTCTTC; CDR3 protein: CSAIISPPSGIRGSYNEQFF
D gene: .; J gene: TRBJ2-3; clone size: many; V gene: TRBV30; CDR3 DNA: TGTGCCTGGAGTTTTACAGATACGCAGTATTTT; CDR3 protein: CAWSFTDTQYF
D gene: .; J gene: TRBJ2-1; clone size: many; V gene: TRBV11-3; CDR3 DNA: TGTGCCAGCAGCGGACTCTCCAATGAGCAGTTCTTC; CDR3 protein: CASSGLSNEQFF
D gene: .; J gene: TRBJ1-6; clone size: many; V gene: TRBV12-3/TRBV12-4; CDR3 DNA: TGTGCCAGCAGTTTAGACCCTACAGGGAGTCATTCACCCCTCCACTTT; CDR3 protein: CASSLDPTGSHSPLHF
D gene: .; J gene: TRBJ1-1; clone size: few; V gene: TRBV30; CDR3 DNA: TGTGCCTGGAACTTTGGGAACACTGAAGCTTTCTTT; CDR3 protein: CAWNFGNTEAFF
D gene: .; J gene: TRBJ1-1; clone size: .; V gene: TRBV30; CDR3 DNA: TGTGCCTGGAGACAAGGATCTTGGACTGAAGCTTTCTTT; CDR3 protein: CAWRQGSWTEAFF